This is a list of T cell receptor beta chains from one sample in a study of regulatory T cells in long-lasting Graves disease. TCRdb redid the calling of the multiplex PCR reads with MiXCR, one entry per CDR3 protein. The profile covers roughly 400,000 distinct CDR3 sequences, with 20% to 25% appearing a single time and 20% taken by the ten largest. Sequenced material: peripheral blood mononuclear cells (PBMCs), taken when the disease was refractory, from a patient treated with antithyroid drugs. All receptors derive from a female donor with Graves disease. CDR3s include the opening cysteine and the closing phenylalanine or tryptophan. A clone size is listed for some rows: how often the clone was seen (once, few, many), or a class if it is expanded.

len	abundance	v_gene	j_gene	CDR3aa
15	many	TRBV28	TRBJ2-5	CASSLRRGLVETQYF
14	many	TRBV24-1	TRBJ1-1	CATPGGPRNTEAFF
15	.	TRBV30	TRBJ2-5	CAWIGGGGWGETQYF
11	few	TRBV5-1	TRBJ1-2	CASGHGSGYTF
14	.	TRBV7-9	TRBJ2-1	CASRPERDRNEQFF
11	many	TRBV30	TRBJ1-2	CAWTGQYGYTF
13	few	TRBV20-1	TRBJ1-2	CSASQTGIGGYTF
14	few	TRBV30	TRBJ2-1	CAWEPGQGVNEQFF
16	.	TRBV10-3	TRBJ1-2	CAISESTRAPDYGYTF
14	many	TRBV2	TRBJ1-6	CASRTSRDNSPLHF
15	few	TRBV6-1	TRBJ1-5	CASSLTPFRNQPQHF
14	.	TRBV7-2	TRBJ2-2	CASSFLSYTGELFF
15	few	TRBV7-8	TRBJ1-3	CASSLAQHFGNTIYF
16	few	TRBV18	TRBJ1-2	CASSPPRGAPGYGYTF
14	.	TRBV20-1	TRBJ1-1	CSATRPRGDTEAFF
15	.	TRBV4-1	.	CASSPWPGSVGEQFF
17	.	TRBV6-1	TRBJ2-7	CASSRSSGGGDGYEQYF
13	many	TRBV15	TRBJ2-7	CATSIRQGYEQYF
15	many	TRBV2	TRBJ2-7	CASSDSAGPTYEQYF
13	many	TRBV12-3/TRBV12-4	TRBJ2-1	CASSLGGADEQFF
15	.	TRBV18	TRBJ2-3	CASSEGLADTDTQYF
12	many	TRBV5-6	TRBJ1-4	CASSLYTEKLFF
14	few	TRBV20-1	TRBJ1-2	CSADRRGSHYGYTF
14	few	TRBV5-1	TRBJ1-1	CASSLDRGITEAFF
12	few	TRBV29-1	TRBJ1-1	CSAGQEGTEAFF
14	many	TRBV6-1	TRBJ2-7	CASSEEGLGEEQYF
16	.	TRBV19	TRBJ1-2	CASSIFYPGQGYGYTF
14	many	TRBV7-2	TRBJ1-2	CASSTDRGQVGYTF
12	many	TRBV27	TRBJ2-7	CASRKGIDEQYF
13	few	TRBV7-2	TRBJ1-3	CASRMGTGNTIYF
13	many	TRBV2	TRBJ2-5	CASSERGLETQYF
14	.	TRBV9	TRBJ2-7	CASSVRGNPYEQYF
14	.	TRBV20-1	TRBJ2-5	CSARVAGGWETQCF
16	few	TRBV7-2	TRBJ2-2	CASSFPRGEGPGELFF
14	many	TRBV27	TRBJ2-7	CASSLSGGGYEQYF
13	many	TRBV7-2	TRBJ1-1	CASSFRMNTEAFF